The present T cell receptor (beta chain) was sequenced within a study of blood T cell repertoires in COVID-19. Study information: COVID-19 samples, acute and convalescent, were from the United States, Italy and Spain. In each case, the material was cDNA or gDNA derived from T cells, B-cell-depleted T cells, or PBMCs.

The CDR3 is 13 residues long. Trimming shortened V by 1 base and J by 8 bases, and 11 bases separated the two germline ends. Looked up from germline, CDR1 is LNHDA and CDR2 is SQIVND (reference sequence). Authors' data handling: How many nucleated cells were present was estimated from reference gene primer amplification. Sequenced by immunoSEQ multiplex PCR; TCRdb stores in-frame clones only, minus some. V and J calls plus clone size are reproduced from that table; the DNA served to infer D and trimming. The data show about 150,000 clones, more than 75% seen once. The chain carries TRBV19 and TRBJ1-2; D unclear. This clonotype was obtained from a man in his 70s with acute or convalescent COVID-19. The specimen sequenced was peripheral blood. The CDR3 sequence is CASSIARLRGYTF. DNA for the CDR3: TGTGCCAGTAGTATAGCTAGGCTCCGCGGCTACACCTTC.